This entry features one TCR beta chain sequence. The sample belongs to a study of blood T cell repertoires in COVID-19. For the study at large: The United States, Italy and Spain supplied acute and convalescent COVID-19 samples.

Study members were between about 18 and 90 years old and lived in some 22 US regions. Participants reported their clinical history, and cohort assignment relied on those reports. Cohort 3 recovery required two negative PCRs, clearance, or symptom resolution. Germline CDR1 is MNHEY and CDR2 is SMNVEV (reference sequence). Losses at the gene ends were 7 bases for V and 2 bases for J; bases not matched to a gene: 9. This CDR3 spans 15 amino acids. This table comes from immunoSEQ multiplex PCR, and its TCRdb copy is limited to in-frame clones, with some not included. The sample lists some 200,000 clones; 75% to 90% were seen once.

The sequenced material came from PBMCs or T cells enriched from blood (not recorded which). This clonotype originated in a woman younger than 45 who had recovered from COVID-19. The rearrangement uses TRBV27 and TRBJ2-3, with 7 bases fitting TRBD2. Here the CDR3 reads CASTHYSGSTDTQYF. CDR3 in DNA: TGTGCCAGCACACATTATAGCGGGTCCACAGATACGCAGTATTTT.